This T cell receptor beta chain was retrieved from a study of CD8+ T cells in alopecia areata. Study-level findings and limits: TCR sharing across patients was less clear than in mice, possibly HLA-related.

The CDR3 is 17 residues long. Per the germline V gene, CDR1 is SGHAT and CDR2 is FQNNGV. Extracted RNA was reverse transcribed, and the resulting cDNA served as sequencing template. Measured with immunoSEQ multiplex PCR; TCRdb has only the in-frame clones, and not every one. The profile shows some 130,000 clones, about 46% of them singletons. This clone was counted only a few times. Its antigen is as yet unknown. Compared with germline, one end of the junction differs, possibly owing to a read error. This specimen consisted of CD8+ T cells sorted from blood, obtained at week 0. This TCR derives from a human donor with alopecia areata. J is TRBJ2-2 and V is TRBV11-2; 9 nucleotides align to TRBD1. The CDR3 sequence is CASSLVRGQGNAGELFF. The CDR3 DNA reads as TGTGCCAGCAGCTTAGTCCGTGGACAGGGGAACGCCGGGGAGCTGTTTTTT.